This entry lists 11 T cell receptor beta chains sequenced from one sample in a study of cytomegalovirus exposure and HLA in healthy donors. Produced via immunoSEQ multiplex PCR; TCRdb's table is partial and in-frame only. The sample gives under 400,000 clones, over 75% of which show up once; more than 0.95% is in the top ten. Sequencing was carried out using PBMCs. These receptors all stem from a man younger than 45 in good health and CMV-seronegative.

The table lists this clone with a count of one. The rearrangement joins TRBV7-9 to TRBJ2-3, with D tentatively TRBD2 (6 bases). The ends were cut back, 0 bases at V and 6 bases at J, with 16 bases in the middle. Per germline, CDR1 SEHNR and CDR2 FQNEAQ (reference sequence). This CDR3 has 16 amino acids. Here the CDR3 reads CASSLAGTRPLDTQYF. For the CDR3, the DNA is TGTGCCAGCAGCTTAGCCGGGACTCGCCCCTTGGATACGCAGTATTTT.

This rearrangement joins TRBV6-6 to TRBJ1-2; possibly TRBD1 for D (5 bases). Looked up from germline, CDR1 is MNHNY and CDR2 is SVGAGI (reference sequence). The CDR3 runs 13 residues. The V and J ends lost 8 bases and 4 bases respectively, with 14 bases between them. The DNA of the CDR3 is TGTGCCAGCGCGGCAGGGCCTATCTATGGCTACACCTTC. This gives the protein CASAAGPIYGYTF.

The chain links TRBV25-1 to TRBJ2-5, with TRBD1 identical over 8 bases. Germline CDR1 is MGHDK and CDR2 is SYGVNS. The CDR3 is made up of 15 amino acids. The J segment lost 2 bases and the V segment lost 3 bases, leaving 5 bases of the junction unmatched. In DNA, the CDR3 is TGTGCCAGCAGTGAGGGCAGGGGGCATCAAGAGACCCAGTACTTC. Its translation: CASSEGRGHQETQYF.

The rearrangement joins TRBV7-2 to TRBJ2-5; D gene ambiguous. This CDR3 region has 14 residues. V was pared by 1 base and J by 5 bases, with 11 bases between. Germline V gene sequence: CDR1 SGHTA, CDR2 FQGNSA. CDR3 residues: CASSLVLFRETQYF. CDR3 sequence (DNA): TGTGCCAGCAGCTTAGTCCTCTTCAGGGAGACCCAGTACTTC.

This chain links TRBV4-3 with TRBJ1-4, with no clear D. Trimming removed 0 bases from V and 7 bases from J, with 9 bases in between. This CDR3 is 14 amino acids long. Germline CDR1 LGHNA, CDR2 YSLEER. The CDR3 loop reads CASSQDWQVEKLFF. The CDR3 DNA reads as TGCGCCAGCAGCCAAGATTGGCAGGTTGAAAAACTGTTTTTT.

The V call is TRBV2, the J call TRBJ1-1, with TRBD1 matching over 9 bases. The CDR3 totals 15 residues. The trim removed 9 bases at V and 0 bases at J, leaving 8 bases unmatched. Germline CDR1 SNHLY, CDR2 FYNNEI. The CDR3 bases are TGTGCCAGTATTTCACAGGGGGCGCTGAACACTGAAGCTTTCTTT. Encoded protein: CASISQGALNTEAFF.

The chain employs TRBV6-5 and TRBJ2-7; 9 nucleotides match TRBD1. CDR1 is MNHEY, CDR2 SVGAGI, per germline. With 11 bases clipped from V and 5 bases from J, the junction kept 7 bases outside the gene matches. The CDR3 is 12 amino acids. CDR3 in amino acids: CASGTGRHEQYF. The CDR3, as DNA: TGTGCCTCCGGGACAGGGAGGCACGAGCAGTACTTC.

The J gene is TRBJ2-3, the V gene TRBV6-1; possibly TRBD1 for D (6 bases). The length of the CDR3 is 15 residues. Germline CDR1 is MNHNS and CDR2 is SASEGT. Trimming stripped 4 bases from V and 2 bases from J, with 13 bases between. The CDR3 DNA sequence: TGTGCCAGCAGTGTCAATCCAGGGGCCACAGATACGCAGTATTTT. Its protein is CASSVNPGATDTQYF.

The chain links TRBV7-8 to TRBJ2-2; D may be TRBD2 (6 bases). The CDR3 covers 15 residues. Germline V gene lookup returns CDR1 SGHVS and CDR2 FQNEAQ. With 1 base removed from V and 6 bases from J, the gap between germline ends came to 12 bases. CDR3 loop: CASSLDGRRAGELFF. The CDR3, as DNA: TGTGCCAGCAGCTTAGATGGGAGGAGAGCCGGGGAGCTGTTTTTT.

The chain's CDR3 is CASSTLKLATEAFF. CDR3 nucleotide sequence: TGTGCCAGCAGCACCTTAAAGTTGGCCACTGAAGCTTTCTTT. This chain uses TRBV7-8 with TRBJ1-1; the D is unclear. V lost 5 bases and J 4 bases, leaving 14 bases between the germline ends. This CDR3 spans 14 amino acids. The germline V gene encodes CDR1 SGHVS and CDR2 FQNEAQ.

The chain couples TRBV27 to TRBJ2-7; maybe TRBD1 (6 bases). Trimming stripped 5 bases from V and 9 bases from J, with 11 bases between. The CDR3 consists of 11 residues. Germline loops: CDR1 MNHEY, CDR2 SMNVEV (reference sequence). The CDR3 here is CASSMGTRQYF. The DNA for the CDR3 is TGTGCCAGCAGTATGGGGACAAGGCAGTACTTC.